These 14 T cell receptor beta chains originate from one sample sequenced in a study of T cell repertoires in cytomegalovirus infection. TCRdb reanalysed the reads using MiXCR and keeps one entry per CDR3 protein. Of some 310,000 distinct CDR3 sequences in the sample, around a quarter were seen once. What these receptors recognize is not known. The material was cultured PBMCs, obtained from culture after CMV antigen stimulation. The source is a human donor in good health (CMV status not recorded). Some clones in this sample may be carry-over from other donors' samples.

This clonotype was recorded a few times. CDR3 sequence: CASSSIQGNYEQYV. The CDR3 DNA is TGTGCCAGCAGTTCAATACAGGGGAACTACGAGCAGTACGTC. V and J are TRBV6-2 or TRBV6-3 and TRBJ2-7; 7 bases are shared with TRBD1. In germline, CDR1 is MNHEY, CDR2 SVGEGT. The V segment lost 4 bases and the J segment 3 bases; nucleotides outside the gene matches: 6. The CDR3 length is 14 residues.

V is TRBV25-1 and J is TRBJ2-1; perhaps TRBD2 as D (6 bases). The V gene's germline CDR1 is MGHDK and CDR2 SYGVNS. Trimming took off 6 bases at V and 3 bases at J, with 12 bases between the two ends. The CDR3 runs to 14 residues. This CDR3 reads CASSAGTFYNEQFF. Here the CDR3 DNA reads TGTGCCAGCAGCGCGGGGACTTTCTACAATGAGCAGTTCTTC.

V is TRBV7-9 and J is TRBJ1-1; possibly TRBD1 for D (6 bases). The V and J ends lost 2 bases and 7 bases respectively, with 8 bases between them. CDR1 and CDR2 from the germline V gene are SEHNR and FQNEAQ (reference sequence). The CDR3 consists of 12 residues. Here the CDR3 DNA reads TGTGCCAGCAGCTTACTGACAGGTGAAGCTTTCTTT. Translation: CASSLLTGEAFF.

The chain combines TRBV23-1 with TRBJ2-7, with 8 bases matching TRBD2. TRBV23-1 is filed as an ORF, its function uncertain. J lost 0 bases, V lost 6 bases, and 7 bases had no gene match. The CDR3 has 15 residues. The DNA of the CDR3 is TGCGCCAGCAGCCGACTAGCGTACGCCTCCTACGAGCAGTACGTC. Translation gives CASSRLAYASYEQYV.

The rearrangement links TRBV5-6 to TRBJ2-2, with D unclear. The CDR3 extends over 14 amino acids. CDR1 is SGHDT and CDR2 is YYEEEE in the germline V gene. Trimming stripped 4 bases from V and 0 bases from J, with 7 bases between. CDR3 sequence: CASSPQPNTGELFF. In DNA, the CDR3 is TGTGCCAGCAGCCCACAACCGAACACCGGGGAGCTGTTTTTT.

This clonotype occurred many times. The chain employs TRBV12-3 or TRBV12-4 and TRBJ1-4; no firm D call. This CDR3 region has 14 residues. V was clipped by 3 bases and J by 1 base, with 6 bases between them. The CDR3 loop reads CASSFVGTNEKLFF. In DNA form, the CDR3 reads TGTGCCAGCAGTTTTGTGGGAACTAATGAAAAACTGTTTTTT.

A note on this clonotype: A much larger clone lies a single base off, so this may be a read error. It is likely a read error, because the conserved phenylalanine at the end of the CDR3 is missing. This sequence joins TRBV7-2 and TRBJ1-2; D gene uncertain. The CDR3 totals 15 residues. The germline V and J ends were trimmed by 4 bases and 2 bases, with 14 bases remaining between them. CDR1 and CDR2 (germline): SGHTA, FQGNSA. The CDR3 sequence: CASSSGWRRNYGYTL. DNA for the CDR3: TGTGCCAGCAGCTCCGGTTGGAGGAGGAACTATGGCTACACCTTA.

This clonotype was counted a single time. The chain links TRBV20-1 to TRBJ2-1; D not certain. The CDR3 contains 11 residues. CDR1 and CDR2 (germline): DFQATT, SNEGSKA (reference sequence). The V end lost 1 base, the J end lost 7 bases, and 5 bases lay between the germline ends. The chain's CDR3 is CSARVANEQFF. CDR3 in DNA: TGCAGTGCTAGAGTAGCTAATGAGCAGTTCTTC.

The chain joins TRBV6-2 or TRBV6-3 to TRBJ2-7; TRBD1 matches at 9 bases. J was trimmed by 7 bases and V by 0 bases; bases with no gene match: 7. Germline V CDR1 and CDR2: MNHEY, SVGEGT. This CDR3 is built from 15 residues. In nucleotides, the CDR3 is TGTGCCAGCAGTTACTCCCGACAGGGGGTAGGGGAGCAGTACGTC. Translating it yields CASSYSRQGVGEQYV.

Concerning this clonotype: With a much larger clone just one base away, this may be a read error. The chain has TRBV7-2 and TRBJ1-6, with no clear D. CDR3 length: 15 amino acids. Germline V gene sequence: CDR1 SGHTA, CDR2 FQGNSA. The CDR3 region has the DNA TGTGCCAGCAGCCCCCCCGCGGACTATATTTCACCCCTCCACTTT. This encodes CASSPPADYISPLHF. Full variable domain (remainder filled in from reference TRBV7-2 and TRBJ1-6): GAGVSQSPSNKVTEKGKDVELRCDPISGHTALYWYRQSLGQGLEFLIYFQGNSAPDKSGLPSDRFSAERTGGSVSTLTIQRTQQEDSAVYLCASSPPADYISPLHFGNGTRLTVT.

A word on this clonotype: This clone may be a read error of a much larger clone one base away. CDR3 in DNA: TGTGCCTGCAGCTGGAGGGATGCGGGGGCCTTGGACGAGCAGTACTTC. Residues: CACSWRDAGALDEQYF. The V gene is TRBV7-4, the J gene TRBJ2-7; maybe TRBD2 (7 bases). CDR3 length: 16 amino acids. CDR1 and CDR2 from the germline V gene are SGHVT and SQSDAQ.

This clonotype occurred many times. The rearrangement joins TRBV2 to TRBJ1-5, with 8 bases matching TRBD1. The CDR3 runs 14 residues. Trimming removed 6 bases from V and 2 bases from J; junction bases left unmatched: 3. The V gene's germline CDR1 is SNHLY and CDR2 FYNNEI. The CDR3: CASRETGGNQPQHF. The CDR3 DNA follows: TGTGCCAGCAGGGAGACAGGGGGCAATCAGCCCCAGCATTTT. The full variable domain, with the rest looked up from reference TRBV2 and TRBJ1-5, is EPEVTQTPSHQVTQMGQEVILRCVPISNHLYFYWYRQILGQKVEFLVSFYNNEISEKSEIFDDQFSVERPDGSNFTLKIRSTKLEDSAMYFCASRETGGNQPQHFGDGTRLSIL.

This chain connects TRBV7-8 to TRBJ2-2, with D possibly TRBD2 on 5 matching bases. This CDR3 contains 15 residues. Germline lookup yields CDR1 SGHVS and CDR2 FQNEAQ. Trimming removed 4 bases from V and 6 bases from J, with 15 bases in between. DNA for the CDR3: TGTGCCAGCAGCTACGCGAGGGTCGTGGCCGGGGAGCTGTTTTTT. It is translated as CASSYARVVAGELFF.

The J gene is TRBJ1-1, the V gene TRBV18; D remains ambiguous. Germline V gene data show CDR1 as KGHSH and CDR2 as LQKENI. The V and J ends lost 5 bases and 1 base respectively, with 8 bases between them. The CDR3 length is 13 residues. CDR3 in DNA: TGTGCCAGCTCAACCGCGTGGAACACTGAAGCTTTCTTT. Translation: CASSTAWNTEAFF.